A selection of T cell receptor beta chains follows, all from one sample in a study of T cell repertoires in cytomegalovirus infection. Their antigens are not known. Via MiXCR, TCRdb re-called the reads, giving one row per CDR3 protein. The sample shows roughly 180,000 distinct CDR3 sequences, roughly a fifth of them seen only once. The sample consisted of CD8+ T cells from cultured PBMCs, taken from culture after CMV antigen stimulation. Receptors were obtained from a human donor in good health (CMV status not recorded). Some clones in this sample may be carry-over from other donors' samples. Each CDR3 is given with its conserved first and last residue. The D gene is left open where the match is weak. Clone size appears in some rows only: once, few, many, or a class for an expanded clone.

V	D	size	J	CDR3	DNA
TRBV7-2	.	few	TRBJ2-2	CASTGGRITGELFF	TGTGCCAGCACCGGAGGGCGCATCACCGGGGAGCTGTTTTTT
TRBV6-1	TRBD1	few	TRBJ1-1	CASSVFLFGTVNTEAFF	TGTGCCAGCAGTGTTTTTTTATTCGGGACAGTGAACACTGAAGCTTTCTTT
TRBV6-1	.	.	TRBJ2-4	CASSKDIAKNIQYF	TGTGCCAGCAGTAAGGATATAGCCAAAAACATTCAGTACTTC
TRBV7-2	TRBD2	.	TRBJ2-7	CASKIGREGYYYEQYF	TGTGCCAGCAAAATTGGCAGGGAGGGCTACTACTACGAGCAGTACTTC
TRBV4-3	.	.	TRBJ2-7	CASSQENRGGDEQYF	TGCGCCAGCAGCCAAGAGAACAGGGGGGGGGACGAGCAGTACTTC
TRBV30	.	.	TRBJ1-1	CAQRGGWTRNTEAFF	TGTGCCCAAAGGGGTGGGTGGACGCGGAACACTGAAGCTTTCTTT
TRBV4-3	.	many	TRBJ1-2	CASSHSPGSSYYGYTF	TGCGCCAGCAGTCACTCCCCGGGATCATCTTACTATGGCTACACCTTC
TRBV12-3/TRBV12-4	.	few	TRBJ1-3	CASSSEVGNTIYF	TGTGCCAGCAGTTCGGAAGTTGGAAACACCATATATTTT
TRBV5-6	.	.	TRBJ1-5	CASIMTPTTQPQHF	TGTGCCAGCATCATGACGCCGACCACTCAGCCCCAGCATTTT
TRBV20-1	.	once	TRBJ1-1	CSARGGDLGEAFF	TGCAGTGCTAGAGGCGGGGATCTGGGTGAAGCTTTCTTT
TRBV11-2	TRBD1	few	TRBJ1-5	CASSLPLTGTGGWSNQPQHF	TGTGCCAGCAGCTTACCTTTGACCGGGACAGGGGGATGGAGCAATCAGCCCCAGCATTTT
TRBV9	.	.	TRBJ1-6	CASSVDGFYNSPLHF	TGTGCCAGCAGCGTCGACGGCTTCTATAATTCACCCCTCCACTTT
TRBV14	TRBD2	few	TRBJ2-7	CASSPKGLAGFYEQYF	TGTGCCAGCAGCCCCAAGGGACTAGCGGGTTTCTACGAGCAGTACTTC
TRBV9	.	.	TRBJ2-5	CASSVDREQETQYF	TGTGCCAGCAGCGTAGACAGGGAACAAGAGACCCAGTACTTC
TRBV6-6	TRBD1	.	TRBJ1-3	CASSSTGGGNTIYF	TGTGCCAGCAGCTCTACAGGGGGAGGAAACACCATATATTTT
TRBV4-1	TRBD1	.	TRBJ2-3	CASSPARDRGRTDTQYF	TGCGCCAGCAGCCCAGCTAGGGACAGGGGGCGGACAGATACGCAGTATTTT
TRBV30	.	.	TRBJ2-6	CAWSVRWPVRSGANVLTF	TGTGCCTGGAGTGTAAGGTGGCCCGTCCGCTCTGGGGCCAACGTCCTGACTTTC
TRBV6-1	.	.	TRBJ2-7	CASRGPTPHEQYF	TGTGCCAGCAGGGGGCCGACACCCCACGAGCAGTACTTC
TRBV14	.	few	TRBJ1-5	CASSQAVGSNQPQHF	TGTGCCAGCAGCCAAGCTGTAGGGAGCAATCAGCCCCAGCATTTT
TRBV4-1	.	.	TRBJ1-5	CASSQDIRASNQPQHF	TGCGCCAGCAGCCAAGATATTCGGGCTTCCAATCAGCCCCAGCATTTT
TRBV7-6	.	many	TRBJ2-1	CASSLQESSYNEQFF	TGTGCCAGCAGCTTACAGGAGAGCTCCTACAATGAGCAGTTCTTC
TRBV12-3/TRBV12-4	.	few	TRBJ1-1	CASSPAGTEAFF	TGTGCCAGCAGTCCCGCCGGCACTGAAGCTTTCTTT
TRBV4-1	TRBD2	few	TRBJ2-7	CASSQGAGTYEQYF	TGCGCCAGCAGCCAGGGAGCGGGAACCTACGAGCAGTACTTC
TRBV20-1	.	.	TRBJ1-4	CSARDQGSDNEKLFF	TGCAGTGCTAGAGATCAAGGGAGTGATAATGAAAAACTGTTTTTT
TRBV7-9	.	.	TRBJ1-1	CASSSGRINTEAFF	TGTGCCAGCAGCTCGGGACGGATTAACACTGAAGCTTTCTTT
TRBV7-2	.	.	TRBJ1-5	CASSASLQGNQPQHF	TGTGCCAGCAGCGCCAGCCTCCAGGGCAACCAGCCCCAGCATTTT
TRBV6-1	.	.	TRBJ1-2	CASSEGGHYGYTF	TGTGCCAGCAGTGAAGGGGGCCATTATGGCTACACCTTC
TRBV7-9	TRBD1	.	TRBJ1-5	CASSSTGGVHF	TGTGCCAGCAGTTCGACAGGGGGGGTACATTTT
TRBV20-1	TRBD1	.	TRBJ2-2	CSARVPGGSRGELFF	TGCAGTGCTAGAGTACCAGGGGGCAGTCGCGGGGAGCTGTTTTTT
TRBV4-1	TRBD2	.	TRBJ2-7	CASSQAGTSGSYEQYF	TGCGCCAGCAGCCAAGCGGGGACTAGCGGCTCCTACGAGCAGTACTTC
TRBV11-2	TRBD2	.	TRBJ2-3	CASSLIASGGADTDTQYF	TGTGCCAGCAGCTTAATCGCTAGCGGGGGGGCGGACACAGATACGCAGTATTTT
TRBV7-2	.	few	TRBJ1-6	CASSVPGRWDSPLHF	TGTGCCAGCAGCGTTCCGGGACGGTGGGATTCACCCCTCCACTTT
TRBV28	TRBD1	few	TRBJ1-1	CASSLSGQGIEAFF	TGTGCCAGCAGTTTGTCGGGACAGGGTATTGAAGCTTTCTTT
TRBV7-2	.	many	TRBJ2-3	CASSLDGTDTQYF	TGTGCCAGCAGCTTAGACGGCACAGATACGCAGTATTTT
TRBV7-9	TRBD1	.	TRBJ1-6	CASSLEGQGYNSPLHF	TGTGCCAGCAGCTTAGAGGGACAGGGGTATAATTCACCCCTCCACTTT
TRBV27	TRBD2	few	TRBJ2-3	CASSTSEADTQYF	TGTGCCAGCAGTACTAGCGAAGCAGATACGCAGTATTTT
TRBV4-1	.	.	TRBJ2-5	CASSQVRPLQETQYF	TGCGCCAGCAGCCAAGTCCGCCCCCTCCAAGAGACCCAGTACTTC
TRBV6-5	TRBD2	.	TRBJ2-1	CASSYPTSGGQNEQFF	TGTGCCAGCAGCTATCCCACTAGCGGGGGGCAGAATGAGCAGTTCTTC
TRBV29-1	TRBD2	few	TRBJ2-2	CSVEGGGTYTGELFF	TGCAGCGTTGAAGGCGGGGGGACTTACACCGGGGAGCTGTTTTTT
TRBV6-2/TRBV6-3	TRBD1	few	TRBJ2-1	CASSYPRTGQIYNEQFF	TGTGCCAGCAGTTATCCTCGTACGGGACAGATATACAATGAGCAGTTCTTC
TRBV4-3	.	.	TRBJ2-1	CASSQDPRGQLFGNEQFF	TGCGCCAGCAGCCAAGATCCGCGGGGTCAGTTGTTTGGCAATGAGCAGTTCTTC
TRBV7-9	TRBD2	few	TRBJ2-7	CASSPGLAGISSEQYF	TGTGCCAGCAGCCCCGGACTAGCGGGGATTTCCAGCGAGCAGTACTTC
TRBV6-2/TRBV6-3	.	few	TRBJ1-1	CASKRGGTEAFF	TGTGCCAGCAAACGGGGAGGGACTGAAGCTTTCTTT
TRBV7-6	TRBD1	few	TRBJ1-6	CASSFRGSGTGFSALDSPLHF	TGTGCCAGCAGCTTTAGAGGGAGCGGGACAGGGTTTTCGGCTCTCGATTCACCCCTCCACTTT